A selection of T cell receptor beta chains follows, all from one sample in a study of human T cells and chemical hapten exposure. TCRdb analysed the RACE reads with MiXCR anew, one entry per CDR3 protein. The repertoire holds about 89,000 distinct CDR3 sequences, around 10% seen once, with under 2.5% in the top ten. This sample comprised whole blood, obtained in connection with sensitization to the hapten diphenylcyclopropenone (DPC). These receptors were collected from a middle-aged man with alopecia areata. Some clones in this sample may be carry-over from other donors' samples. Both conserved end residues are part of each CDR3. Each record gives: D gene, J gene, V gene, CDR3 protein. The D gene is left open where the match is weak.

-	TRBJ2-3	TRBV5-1	CASSLGAGVYTDTQYF
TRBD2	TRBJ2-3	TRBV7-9	CASSLPSGRPGGDTQYF
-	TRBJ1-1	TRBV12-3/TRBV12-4	CASSPQGTYFTEAFF
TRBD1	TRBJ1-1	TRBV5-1	CASSPAFGQGYTEAFF
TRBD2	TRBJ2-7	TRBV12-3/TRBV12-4	CASSLALAGTSAYEQYF
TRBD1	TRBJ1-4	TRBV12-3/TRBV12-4	CASSTYRGNNEKLFF
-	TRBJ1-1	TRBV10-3	CAISESTRVIMNTEAFF
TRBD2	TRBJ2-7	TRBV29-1	CSVLSGRFGEQYF
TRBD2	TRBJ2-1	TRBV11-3	CASSLYPSGYNEQFF
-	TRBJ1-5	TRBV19	CASSTYSTSNQPQHF
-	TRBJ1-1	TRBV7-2	CASSLEMNTEAFF
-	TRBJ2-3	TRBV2	CASSESGADTQYF
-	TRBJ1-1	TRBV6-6	CASSYSGQGRKAFF
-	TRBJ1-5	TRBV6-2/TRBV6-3	CASSYEGALSNQPQHF
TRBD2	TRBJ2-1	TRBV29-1	CSVEGLAGAGEQFF
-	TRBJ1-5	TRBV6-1	CASNGLMLVDSLSLEPQHF
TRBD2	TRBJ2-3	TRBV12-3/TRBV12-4	CASSLGLVVTDTQYF
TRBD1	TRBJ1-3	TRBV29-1	CSVKIPGTGEPIGNTIYF
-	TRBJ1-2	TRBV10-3	CAISEFEGVNGYTF
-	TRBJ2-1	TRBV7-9	CASSSKIRLVTEQFF
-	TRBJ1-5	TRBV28	CASSSGLYNQPQHF
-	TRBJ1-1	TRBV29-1	CSVEEGMGTEAFF
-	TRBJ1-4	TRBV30	CAWSVPFGSGEKLFF
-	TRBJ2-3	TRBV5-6	CASGATDTQYF
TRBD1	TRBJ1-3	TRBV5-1	CASSQGGHLEDTIYF
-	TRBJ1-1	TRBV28	CASREGTANTEAFF
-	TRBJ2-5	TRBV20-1	CSASGEETQYF
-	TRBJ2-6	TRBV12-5	CASGLVTGANVLTF
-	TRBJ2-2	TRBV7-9	CASSLNPTGELFF
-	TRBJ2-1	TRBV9	CASSVRGVDEQFF
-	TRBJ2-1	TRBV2	CASRGDQYNEQFF
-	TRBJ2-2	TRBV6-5	CATLRKSNTWELFF
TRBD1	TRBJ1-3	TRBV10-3	CAIRADRAENTIYF
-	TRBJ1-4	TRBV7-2	CASSLGQGPSKLFF
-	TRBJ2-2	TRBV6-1	CASSGKGETGELFF
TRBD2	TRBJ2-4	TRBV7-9	CASSFWRPAGYKNIQYF
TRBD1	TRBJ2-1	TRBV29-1	CSVRDSSYNEQFF
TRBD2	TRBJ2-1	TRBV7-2	CASSFLTSGSGNEQFF
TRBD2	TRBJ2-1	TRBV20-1	CSAGRGLATYNEQFF
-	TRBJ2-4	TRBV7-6	CASSYARALAKNIQYF
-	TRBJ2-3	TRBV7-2	CASSLIAADTQYF
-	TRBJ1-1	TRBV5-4	CASSLDAQDHTEAFF
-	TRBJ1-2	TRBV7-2	CASSLDGNRADGYTF
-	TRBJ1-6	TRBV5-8	CASRETGSNNSPLHF
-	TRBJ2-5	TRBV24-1	CATSDASDSGQETQYF
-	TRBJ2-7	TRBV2	CASTASAFEQYF
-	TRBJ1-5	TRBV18	CASSPPGLNSNQPQHF
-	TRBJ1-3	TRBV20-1	CSAQTGSGNTIYF